This TCR beta chain was captured by sequencing in a study of cytomegalovirus exposure and HLA in healthy donors. Whole-study findings and limits: The classifier was said to identify cytomegalovirus status with high specificity and sensitivity.

Looked up from germline, CDR1 is ENHRY and CDR2 is SYGVKD. CDR3 size: 18 residues. After removal of 6 bases from V and 3 bases from J, the junction contained 9 bases not matched to a gene. TCRdb's table, derived via immunoSEQ multiplex PCR, lists solely in-frame clones and lacks some. This sample has approximately 260,000 clones; 65% to 90% occur once, and the top ten carry 0.95% to 1.1%. As for this clone: Its antigen is still unknown.

It was the roughly 130-subject validation cohort, separate from the roughly 700-subject first cohort, to which the donors belonged. The sequenced material came from PBMCs. This receptor was identified in a woman aged 18-35 years in good health and CMV-seronegative. This chain uses TRBV10-3 with TRBJ2-2; 14 bases line up with TRBD2. Here the CDR3 DNA reads TGTGCCATCAGATTATCGGGACTAGCGGGAGAGTACACCGGGGAGCTGTTTTTT. Its protein is CAIRLSGLAGEYTGELFF.